The clone carrying this TCR beta chain was recorded a few times. The data derive from a study of blood T cell repertoires in COVID-19. Only in-frame clones appear in the TCRdb table, and some are missing; sequencing was by immunoSEQ multiplex PCR. The sample shows about 100,000 clones, around four fifths of them seen only once. V was cut by 5 bases and J by 1 base, with 14 bases left in between. CDR3 length: 15 amino acids. Germline CDR1 is MNHEY and CDR2 is SVGEGT. The material sequenced was peripheral blood. This TCR derives from a woman between 65 and 79 years old with acute or convalescent COVID-19. The chain combines TRBV6-2 or TRBV6-3 with TRBJ1-2; D is unresolved. Here the CDR3 DNA reads TGTGCCAGCAGTAGCCCCTCGGGAGGTAACTATGGCTACACCTTC. Protein: CASSSPSGGNYGYTF.